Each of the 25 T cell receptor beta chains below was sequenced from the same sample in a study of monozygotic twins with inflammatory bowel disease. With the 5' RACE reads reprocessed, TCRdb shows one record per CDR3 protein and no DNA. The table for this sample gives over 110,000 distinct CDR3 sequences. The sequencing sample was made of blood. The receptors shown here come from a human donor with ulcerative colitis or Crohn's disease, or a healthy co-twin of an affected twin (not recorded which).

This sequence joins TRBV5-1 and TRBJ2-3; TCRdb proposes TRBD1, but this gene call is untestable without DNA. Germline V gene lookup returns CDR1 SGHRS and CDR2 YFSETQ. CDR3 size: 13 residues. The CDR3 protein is CASAPDSITTQYF.

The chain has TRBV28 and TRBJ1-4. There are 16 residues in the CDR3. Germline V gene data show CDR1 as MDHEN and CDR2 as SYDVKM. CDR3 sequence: CASSLGVTATNEKLFF.

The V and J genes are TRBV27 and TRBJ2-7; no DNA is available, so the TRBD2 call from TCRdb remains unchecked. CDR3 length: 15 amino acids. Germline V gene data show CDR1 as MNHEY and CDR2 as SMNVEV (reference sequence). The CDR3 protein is CASSPWRVSSYEQYF.

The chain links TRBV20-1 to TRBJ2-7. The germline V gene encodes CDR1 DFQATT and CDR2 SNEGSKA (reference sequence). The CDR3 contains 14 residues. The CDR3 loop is CSARDEAGPYEQYF.

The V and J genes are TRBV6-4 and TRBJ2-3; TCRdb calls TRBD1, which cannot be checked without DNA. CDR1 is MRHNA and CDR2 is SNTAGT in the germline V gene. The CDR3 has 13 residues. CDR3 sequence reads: CASSDRDSGTQYF.

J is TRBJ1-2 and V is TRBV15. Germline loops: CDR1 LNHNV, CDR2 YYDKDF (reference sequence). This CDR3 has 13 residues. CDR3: CATSRDWFPGYTF.

This CDR3 reads CASSLLGVMIAEQYF. This rearrangement joins TRBV12-3 or TRBV12-4 to TRBJ2-7; TCRdb's assignment of TRBD1 cannot be checked, as there is no DNA. This CDR3 spans 15 amino acids.

The chain's CDR3 is CASSQDFGAPTDTQYF. The rearrangement links TRBV4-3 to TRBJ2-3; checking the TCRdb D call of TRBD2 is not possible without DNA. The germline V gene encodes CDR1 LGHNA and CDR2 YSLEER. The CDR3 is 16 residues long.

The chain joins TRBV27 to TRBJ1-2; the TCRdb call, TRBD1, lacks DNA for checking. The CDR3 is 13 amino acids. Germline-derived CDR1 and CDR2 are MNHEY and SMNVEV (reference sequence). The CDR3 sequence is CASSYAGDYGYTF.

The CDR3 reads CASSILAGGLGYNEQFF. V and J are TRBV7-6 and TRBJ2-1; absent DNA, TCRdb's TRBD2 call cannot be checked. Germline CDR1 and CDR2: SGHVS and FNYEAQ. The CDR3 is 17 residues long.

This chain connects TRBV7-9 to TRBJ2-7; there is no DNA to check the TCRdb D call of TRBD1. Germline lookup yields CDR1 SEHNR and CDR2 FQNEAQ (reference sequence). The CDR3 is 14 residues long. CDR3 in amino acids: CASSLDGGGDEQYF.

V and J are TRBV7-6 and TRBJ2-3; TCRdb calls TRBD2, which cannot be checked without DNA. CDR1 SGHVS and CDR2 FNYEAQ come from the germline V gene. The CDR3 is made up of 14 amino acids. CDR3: CASSPHGPTDTQYF. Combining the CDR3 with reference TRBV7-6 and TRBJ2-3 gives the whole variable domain GAGVSQSPRYKVTKRGQDVALRCDPISGHVSLYWYRQALGQGPEFLTYFNYEAQQDKSGLPNDRFSAERPEGSISTLTIQRTEQRDSAMYRCASSPHGPTDTQYFGPGTRLTVL.

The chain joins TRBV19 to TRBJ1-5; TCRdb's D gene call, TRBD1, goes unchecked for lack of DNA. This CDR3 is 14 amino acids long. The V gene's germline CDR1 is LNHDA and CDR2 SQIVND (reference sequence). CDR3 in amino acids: CATDPGQLNQPQHF. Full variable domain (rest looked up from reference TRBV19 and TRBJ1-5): DGGITQSPKYLFRKEGQNVTLSCEQNLNHDAMYWYRQDPGQGLRLIYYSQIVNDFQKGDIAEGYSVSREKKESFPLTVTSAQKNPTAFYLCATDPGQLNQPQHFGDGTRLSIL.

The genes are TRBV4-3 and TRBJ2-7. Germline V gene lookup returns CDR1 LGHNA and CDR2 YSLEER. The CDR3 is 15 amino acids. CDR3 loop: CASSQDARISYEQYF.

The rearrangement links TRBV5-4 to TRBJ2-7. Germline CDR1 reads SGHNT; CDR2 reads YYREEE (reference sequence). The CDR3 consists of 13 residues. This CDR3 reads CASSTIDTYEQYF.

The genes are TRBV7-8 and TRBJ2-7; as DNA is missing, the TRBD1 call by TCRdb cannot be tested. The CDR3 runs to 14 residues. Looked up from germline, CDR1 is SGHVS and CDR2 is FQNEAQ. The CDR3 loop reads CASSLWDSPYEQYF.

The CDR3 region is CASSLQGNYGYTF. V and J are TRBV12-3 or TRBV12-4 and TRBJ1-2; with no DNA, the TCRdb D assignment of TRBD1 cannot be verified. The CDR3 is 13 residues long.

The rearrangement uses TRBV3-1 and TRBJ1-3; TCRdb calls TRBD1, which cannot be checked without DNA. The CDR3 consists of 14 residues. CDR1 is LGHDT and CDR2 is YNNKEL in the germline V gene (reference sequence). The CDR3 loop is CASSARGSGNTIYF.

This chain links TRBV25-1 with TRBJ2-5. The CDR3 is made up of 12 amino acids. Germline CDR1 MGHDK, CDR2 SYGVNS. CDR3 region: CASSEPHETQYF.

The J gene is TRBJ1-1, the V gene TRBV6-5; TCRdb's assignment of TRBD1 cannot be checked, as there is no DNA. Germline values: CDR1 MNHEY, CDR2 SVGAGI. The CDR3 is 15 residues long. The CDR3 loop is CASSYWQGGNTEAFF.

CDR3 region: CASSLGRSDTQYF. The chain links TRBV7-2 to TRBJ2-3; TCRdb outputs TRBD1, but without DNA this stays unchecked. The CDR3 is made up of 13 amino acids. In germline, CDR1 is SGHTA, CDR2 FQGNSA. Complete variable domain (other parts from reference TRBV7-2 and TRBJ2-3): GAGVSQSPSNKVTEKGKDVELRCDPISGHTALYWYRQSLGQGLEFLIYFQGNSAPDKSGLPSDRFSAERTGGSVSTLTIQRTQQEDSAVYLCASSLGRSDTQYFGPGTRLTVL.

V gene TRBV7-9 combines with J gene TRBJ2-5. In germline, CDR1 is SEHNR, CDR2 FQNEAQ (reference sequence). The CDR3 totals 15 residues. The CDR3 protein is CASSAIQGSQETQYF.

The CDR3 region is CASSERVTAGRGEQYF. This rearrangement joins TRBV2 to TRBJ2-7; the TCRdb call, TRBD2, lacks DNA for checking. Germline CDR1 is SNHLY and CDR2 is FYNNEI. CDR3 length: 16 amino acids.

The chain's CDR3 is CASSRTGANTDTQYF. This chain uses TRBV7-9 with TRBJ2-3; TCRdb's D gene call, TRBD1, goes unchecked for lack of DNA. This CDR3 comprises 15 residues. Germline-derived CDR1 and CDR2 are SEHNR and FQNEAQ (reference sequence).

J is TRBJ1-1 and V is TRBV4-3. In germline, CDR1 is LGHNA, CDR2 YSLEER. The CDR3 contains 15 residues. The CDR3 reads CASSQASHMNTEAFF.